These T cell receptor beta chains were read from a single sample in a study of blood T cell repertoires in COVID-19. Assay used: immunoSEQ multiplex PCR; TCRdb lists only in-frame clones, some missing. Of a few hundred thousand clones listed, 70% to 90% are singletons. The sample consisted of PBMCs or T cells enriched from blood (not recorded which). The source of these receptors is a woman between 40 and 50 years old who had recovered from COVID-19. Both conserved end residues are part of each CDR3. The order of the fields is D gene, clone size, V gene, J gene, CDR3 protein, CDR3 DNA. D genes are given only for firm matches. The size of a clone is reported for some rows only, either as once, few or many, or as a class for expanded clones.

TRBD2	.	TRBV28	TRBJ2-1	CASSARGSGGFDEQFF	TGTGCCAGCAGTGCCCGAGGTAGCGGGGGGTTCGATGAGCAGTTCTTC
.	once	TRBV29-1	TRBJ2-1	CSVESVNEQFF	TGCAGCGTTGAGTCGGTGAATGAGCAGTTCTTC
.	.	TRBV27	TRBJ1-1	CASSLPGTQDMNTEAFF	TGTGCCAGCAGCCTACCCGGGACACAAGACATGAACACTGAAGCTTTCTTT
.	.	TRBV28	TRBJ2-7	CASSLDYPDEQYF	TGTGCCAGCAGTTTAGACTATCCGGACGAGCAGTACTTC
.	once	TRBV25-1	TRBJ2-5	CASSEVRPQETQYF	TGTGCCAGCAGTGAGGTCAGGCCCCAGGAGACCCAGTACTTC
.	.	TRBV10-1	TRBJ2-7	CASSDGSYEQYF	TGCGCCAGCAGTGACGGGTCCTACGAGCAGTACTTC
TRBD1	.	TRBV7-2	TRBJ2-5	CASRGQPGTQYF	TGTGCCAGCAGGGGACAGCCAGGGACCCAGTACTTC
TRBD2	.	TRBV4-1	TRBJ2-3	CASSQEPGLAGGPGQTDTQYF	TGCGCCAGCAGCCAAGAGCCAGGACTAGCGGGAGGGCCGGGTCAGACAGATACGCAGTATTTT
TRBD2	.	TRBV6-1	TRBJ2-7	CASSEGLAGFQYF	TGTGCCAGCAGTGAGGGACTAGCGGGGTTCCAGTACTTC
.	.	TRBV20-1	TRBJ2-7	CSAGTSYEQYF	TGCAGTGCTGGCACATCCTACGAGCAGTACTTC
TRBD2	.	TRBV29-1	TRBJ2-7	CSVSTSGSVYEQYF	TGCAGCGTTTCAACCAGCGGGAGTGTCTACGAGCAGTACTTC
TRBD2	.	TRBV27	TRBJ2-7	CAMPTLAGVPYEQYF	TGTGCCATGCCGACCTTAGCGGGAGTCCCCTACGAGCAGTACTTC
.	.	TRBV9	TRBJ2-1	CASSPRESSGSEQFF	TGTGCCAGCAGCCCCCGGGAGTCCTCAGGGAGTGAGCAGTTCTTC
TRBD1	.	TRBV15	TRBJ1-1	CATSRDPPGTGGNTEAFF	TGTGCCACCAGCAGAGATCCCCCCGGGACAGGGGGCAATACTGAAGCTTTCTTT
.	.	TRBV30	TRBJ1-3	CAWSYRESSGNTIYF	TGTGCCTGGAGTTACAGGGAGAGCTCTGGAAACACCATATATTTT
.	.	TRBV3-1/TRBV3-2	TRBJ2-1	CASSAGTGEQFF	TGTGCCAGCAGCGCGGGAACCGGTGAGCAGTTCTTC
TRBD1	.	TRBV3-1/TRBV3-2	TRBJ2-2	CASRPYGQGPSGELFF	TGTGCCAGCAGACCTTATGGACAGGGACCGTCCGGGGAGCTGTTTTTT